The 3 T cell receptor beta chains below all came from one sample that was sequenced in a study of identical twins. TCRdb passed the 5' RACE reads through MiXCR, listing each CDR3 protein once. The table has some 300,000 distinct CDR3 sequences, about 12% seen once. The data also belong to a second study, concerning yellow fever vaccine responses in identical twins.

The sample taken for sequencing was CD8+ T cells sorted from blood. These receptors were obtained from a young woman in good health.

This clonotype was detected only a few times. The V call is TRBV7-8, the J call TRBJ2-7; 10 bases agree with TRBD2. V shed 4 bases and J 0 bases; nucleotides not matched to a gene: 9. There are 17 residues in the CDR3. Germline CDR1 SGHVS, CDR2 FQNEAQ. CDR3 sequence (DNA): TGTGCCAGCAGCTCCGGACTAGCGGAATCTATCTCCTACGAGCAGTACTTC. Amino acids: CASSSGLAESISYEQYF.

V and J are TRBV7-8 and TRBJ2-4; the D gene is possibly TRBD1 (5 bases). Trimming removed 2 bases at V and 0 bases at J, with 11 bases between. Germline values: CDR1 SGHVS, CDR2 FQNEAQ. The CDR3 length is 16 residues. Here the CDR3 DNA reads TGTGCCAGCAGCTTACAGGGTGGGGTAGCCAAAAACATTCAGTACTTC. Protein: CASSLQGGVAKNIQYF.

A note on this clonotype: Sequence at one end of the junction differs from germline and may be a read error. The rearrangement joins TRBV2 to TRBJ2-3; 10 nucleotides match TRBD1. This CDR3 is 14 amino acids long. Germline V CDR1 and CDR2: SNHLY, FYNNEI. CDR3 nucleotide sequence: TGTGCCAGCAGGGAAGGACAGGGGGATGATACGCAGTATTTT. It encodes CASREGQGDDTQYF.